The rows below give T cell receptor beta chains drawn from one sample of a study of shared clonotypes between healthy human individuals. Only in-frame clones appear in the TCRdb table, and some are missing; sequencing was by immunoSEQ multiplex PCR. Here the sample spans 2 million to 3 million clones, approximately 94% being singletons. Source material: naive CD4+ T cells from PBMCs. These receptors all stem from a young man in good health. Some clones in this sample may be carry-over from other donors' samples. Each CDR3 is given without its conserved first and last residue. Clone sizes are given selectively: once, few, many, or a class where the clone is expanded.

j_call: TRBJ2-7
clone_size: -
v_call: TRBV18
cdr3_aa: ASSTGGVKSYEQY

j_call: TRBJ1-2
clone_size: -
v_call: TRBV5-1
cdr3_aa: ASSFGPPDYGYT

j_call: TRBJ2-5
clone_size: -
v_call: TRBV9
cdr3_aa: ASSHFRGEGETQY

j_call: TRBJ2-5
clone_size: -
v_call: TRBV5-5
cdr3_aa: ASSFPQETQY

j_call: TRBJ2-7
clone_size: -
v_call: TRBV29-1
cdr3_aa: SVFTLLSYEQY

j_call: TRBJ2-7
clone_size: -
v_call: TRBV18
cdr3_aa: ASSSGSYEQY

j_call: TRBJ2-7
clone_size: -
v_call: TRBV5-1
cdr3_aa: ASSLSEQGSEQY

j_call: TRBJ1-2
clone_size: -
v_call: TRBV6-4
cdr3_aa: ASSEERTALDYT

j_call: TRBJ1-4
clone_size: -
v_call: TRBV5-6
cdr3_aa: ASRPWTGREKLF

j_call: TRBJ2-3
clone_size: -
v_call: TRBV6-4
cdr3_aa: ASSDIVGRECLGDTQY

j_call: TRBJ2-5
clone_size: -
v_call: TRBV29-1
cdr3_aa: SVGWRGSETQY

j_call: TRBJ2-1
clone_size: -
v_call: TRBV2
cdr3_aa: ATSSGSPHEQF

j_call: TRBJ2-3
clone_size: -
v_call: TRBV4-1
cdr3_aa: ASSRREGTATDTQY

j_call: TRBJ2-1
clone_size: once
v_call: TRBV5-1
cdr3_aa: ASSLAPAGGGDEQF

j_call: TRBJ2-3
clone_size: -
v_call: TRBV5-1
cdr3_aa: ASSLTRTTDTQY

j_call: TRBJ1-3
clone_size: once
v_call: TRBV15
cdr3_aa: ATSRAGGRTGNTIY

j_call: TRBJ2-4
clone_size: -
v_call: TRBV15
cdr3_aa: ATSRDPRGGGIQY

j_call: TRBJ2-5
clone_size: -
v_call: TRBV5-1
cdr3_aa: ASSLGPIQETQY

j_call: TRBJ2-1
clone_size: -
v_call: TRBV15
cdr3_aa: ATSRGRDTRNEQF

j_call: TRBJ1-4
clone_size: once
v_call: TRBV7-9
cdr3_aa: ASSSSLLGAPTNEKLF

j_call: TRBJ2-7
clone_size: -
v_call: TRBV10-1
cdr3_aa: ASSLDGYEQY

j_call: TRBJ1-1
clone_size: -
v_call: TRBV2
cdr3_aa: ASSPTGDTEAF

j_call: TRBJ2-5
clone_size: -
v_call: TRBV29-1
cdr3_aa: SVSLRLQRQETQY

j_call: TRBJ1-5
clone_size: -
v_call: TRBV14
cdr3_aa: ASSRGQGNQPQH

j_call: TRBJ2-3
clone_size: once
v_call: TRBV5-1
cdr3_aa: ASSLRDRSFSTQY

j_call: TRBJ1-4
clone_size: once
v_call: TRBV2
cdr3_aa: ASVRWTATNEKLF

j_call: TRBJ1-5
clone_size: -
v_call: TRBV6-1
cdr3_aa: ASSEAWVINQPQH

j_call: TRBJ1-1
clone_size: -
v_call: TRBV21-1
cdr3_aa: ASSSRGGRSNTEAF

j_call: TRBJ2-1
clone_size: -
v_call: TRBV5-1
cdr3_aa: ASSLVLAGSYNEQF

j_call: TRBJ2-3
clone_size: -
v_call: TRBV11-2
cdr3_aa: ASSSPGQGSRTQY

j_call: TRBJ1-1
clone_size: -
v_call: TRBV6-1
cdr3_aa: ASSEAGGQGAF

j_call: TRBJ1-1
clone_size: -
v_call: TRBV15
cdr3_aa: ATSRDLTGSGEAF

j_call: TRBJ1-2
clone_size: once
v_call: TRBV10-3
cdr3_aa: AISDLTGSGDGYT

j_call: TRBJ2-3
clone_size: -
v_call: TRBV6-6
cdr3_aa: ASSRTSVPSTDTQY

j_call: TRBJ2-4
clone_size: -
v_call: TRBV28
cdr3_aa: ASSNPTAIAKNIQY

j_call: TRBJ1-1
clone_size: -
v_call: TRBV5-1
cdr3_aa: ASSLGVTGGSEAF

j_call: TRBJ2-3
clone_size: once
v_call: TRBV28
cdr3_aa: ASRSMELPTDTQY

j_call: TRBJ1-3
clone_size: -
v_call: TRBV30
cdr3_aa: AWSRDSSGNTIY

j_call: TRBJ2-1
clone_size: -
v_call: TRBV5-5
cdr3_aa: ASSTLGQGNNEQF

j_call: TRBJ1-1
clone_size: -
v_call: TRBV7-2
cdr3_aa: ASSLVGAMNTEAF

j_call: TRBJ2-3
clone_size: -
v_call: TRBV7-8
cdr3_aa: ASSFRGTGGTDTQY

j_call: TRBJ2-2
clone_size: -
v_call: TRBV5-1
cdr3_aa: ASSPSGQNTGELF

j_call: TRBJ1-1
clone_size: -
v_call: TRBV5-1
cdr3_aa: ASSLVGRNTEAF

j_call: TRBJ1-1
clone_size: once
v_call: TRBV4-2
cdr3_aa: ASSHKMGDPLNTEAF

j_call: TRBJ1-2
clone_size: -
v_call: TRBV9
cdr3_aa: ASSARQENYGYT

j_call: TRBJ2-2
clone_size: few
v_call: TRBV4-1
cdr3_aa: ASSPTGSTGELF

j_call: TRBJ2-3
clone_size: -
v_call: TRBV11-2
cdr3_aa: ASSPRLAGTITDTQY

j_call: TRBJ1-2
clone_size: -
v_call: TRBV7-9
cdr3_aa: ASSPVGTGGFGYT

j_call: TRBJ2-1
clone_size: -
v_call: TRBV19
cdr3_aa: ASSIPSILGEQF

j_call: TRBJ1-1
clone_size: -
v_call: TRBV7-9
cdr3_aa: ASSSIRDRGRVAF

j_call: TRBJ1-3
clone_size: -
v_call: TRBV30
cdr3_aa: AWGNRGLGGNTIY

j_call: TRBJ2-1
clone_size: -
v_call: TRBV11-2
cdr3_aa: ASTPWEDKGTSGRGKEF

j_call: TRBJ1-3
clone_size: -
v_call: TRBV6-6
cdr3_aa: ASSTGRTRNTIY

j_call: TRBJ2-1
clone_size: once
v_call: TRBV5-1
cdr3_aa: ASSLEGGYTYNEQF

j_call: TRBJ2-5
clone_size: -
v_call: TRBV5-1
cdr3_aa: ASSPPGTVGETQY

j_call: TRBJ2-2
clone_size: -
v_call: TRBV5-1
cdr3_aa: ASSLDRRNTGELF

j_call: TRBJ2-7
clone_size: once
v_call: TRBV10-3
cdr3_aa: AIRPDRSGGGSYEQY

j_call: TRBJ2-7
clone_size: -
v_call: TRBV6-5
cdr3_aa: ASGRYEQY

j_call: TRBJ2-5
clone_size: -
v_call: TRBV25-1
cdr3_aa: ASSYTTGPQETQY